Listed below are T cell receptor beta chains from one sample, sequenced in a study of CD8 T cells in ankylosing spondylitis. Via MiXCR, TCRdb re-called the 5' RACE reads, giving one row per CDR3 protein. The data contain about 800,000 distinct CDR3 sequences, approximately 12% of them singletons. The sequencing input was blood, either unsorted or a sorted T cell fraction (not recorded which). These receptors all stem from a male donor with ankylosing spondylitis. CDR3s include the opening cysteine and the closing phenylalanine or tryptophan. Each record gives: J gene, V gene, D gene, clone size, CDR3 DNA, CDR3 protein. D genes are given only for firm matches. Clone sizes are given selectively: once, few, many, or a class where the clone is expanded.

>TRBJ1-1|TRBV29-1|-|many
TGCAGCGTTACTCCCTTGGAAGTAGCTTTCTTT
CSVTPLEVAFF
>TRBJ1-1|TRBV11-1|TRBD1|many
TGTGCCAGCAGCCCTGGACAGGGTGATGAAGCTTTCTTT
CASSPGQGDEAFF
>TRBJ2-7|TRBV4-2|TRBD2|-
TGTGCCAGCAGCCAAGGGCTTAGCGGGCGAGCCTACGAGCAGTACTTC
CASSQGLSGRAYEQYF
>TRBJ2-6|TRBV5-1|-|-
TGCGCCAGCAGCCGGGACTTCCGTTCCGCCAGCTCTGGGGCCAACGTCCTGACTTTC
CASSRDFRSASSGANVLTF
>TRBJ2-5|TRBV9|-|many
TGTGCCAGCAGCGTAGGCCAAGAGACCCAGTACTTC
CASSVGQETQYF
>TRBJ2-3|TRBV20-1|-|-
TGCAGTGCTAGAGATCCCGAACTTAGCACAGATACGCAGTATTTT
CSARDPELSTDTQYF
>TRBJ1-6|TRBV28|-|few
TGTGCCAGCAGTTTCGGGGGGGTCGATTCACCCCTCCACTTT
CASSFGGVDSPLHF
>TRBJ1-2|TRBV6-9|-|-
TGTGCCAGCAGTTATTGGAAAGGGGCTAACTATGGCTACACCTTC
CASSYWKGANYGYTF
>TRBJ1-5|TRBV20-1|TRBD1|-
TGCAGTGCTTCGGACAGGGCCAATCAGCCCCAGCATTTT
CSASDRANQPQHF
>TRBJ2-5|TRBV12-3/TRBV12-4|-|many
TGTGCCAGCAGTTTACAATCAGTCCAGTACTTC
CASSLQSVQYF
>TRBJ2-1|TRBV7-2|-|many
TGTGCCAGCAGCTTAGTCCCCGGGAGCTCCTACAATGAGCAGTTCTTC
CASSLVPGSSYNEQFF
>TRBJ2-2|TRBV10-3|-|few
TGTGCCACCAGGACCGGGATGAACACCGGGGAGCTGTTTTTT
CATRTGMNTGELFF
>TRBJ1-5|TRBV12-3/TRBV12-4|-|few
TGTGCCAGCAGTTTAAAGTATAGCAATCAGCCCCAGCATTTT
CASSLKYSNQPQHF
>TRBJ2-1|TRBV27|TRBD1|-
TGTGCCAGCAGTCGGAGGCAGGGGGCATCCTACAATGAGCAGTTCTTC
CASSRRQGASYNEQFF
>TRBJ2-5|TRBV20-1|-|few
TGCAGTGCTGGGGTGGAGGGTCGGGAGACCCAGTACTTC
CSAGVEGRETQYF
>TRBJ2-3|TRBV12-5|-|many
TGTGCTAGTGGTTTGGTAACTGGTAGTTCGGCAGATACGCAGTATTTT
CASGLVTGSSADTQYF
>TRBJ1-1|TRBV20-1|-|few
TGCAGTGCCACCCGTTCCAGCCTGAACACTGAAGCTTTCTTT
CSATRSSLNTEAFF
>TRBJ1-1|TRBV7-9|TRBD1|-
TGTGCCAGCAGCAAGAGGACAGGGACCGCTGAAGCTTTCTTT
CASSKRTGTAEAFF
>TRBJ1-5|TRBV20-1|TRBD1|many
TGCAGTGCTCAAGACGGAATGGGACAGTTTCTTTCGGCCCAGCATTTT
CSAQDGMGQFLSAQHF
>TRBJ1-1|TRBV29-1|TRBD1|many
TGCAGCGTTGAAGGCACAGGGGTGATTGAAGCTTTCTTT
CSVEGTGVIEAFF
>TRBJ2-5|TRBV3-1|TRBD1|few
TGTGCCAGCAGCCAAGCAGGGACAGGGGACGAGACCCAGTACTTC
CASSQAGTGDETQYF
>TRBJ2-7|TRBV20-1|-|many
TGCAGTGCTAGAGATCCCCACAGTCTCTCCTACGAGCAGTACTTC
CSARDPHSLSYEQYF
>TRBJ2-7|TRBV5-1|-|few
TGCGCCAGCAGCCCGACTGTGGGGGGTTACGAGCAGTACTTC
CASSPTVGGYEQYF
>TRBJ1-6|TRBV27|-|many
TGTGCCAGCAGTCAAACAGGGTGGGGTTCACCCCTCCACTTT
CASSQTGWGSPLHF
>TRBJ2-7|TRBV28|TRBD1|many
TGTGCCAGCAGTTTGGGACAGGAAGCCTACGAGCAGTACTTC
CASSLGQEAYEQYF
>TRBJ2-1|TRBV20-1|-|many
TGCAGTGCTACTCTTGGGGCCCACAATGAGCAGTTCTTC
CSATLGAHNEQFF
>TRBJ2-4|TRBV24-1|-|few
TGTGCCACCAGCTTTGCGGACATTCAGTACTTC
CATSFADIQYF
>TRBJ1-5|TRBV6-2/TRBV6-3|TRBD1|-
TGTGCCAGCAGTTCTTCACTCGACAGGGTGGTCGATCAGCCCCAGCATTTT
CASSSSLDRVVDQPQHF
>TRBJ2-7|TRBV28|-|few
TGTGCCAGCAGTTTGGGACAGACCCAAAGGGGGGACTTC
CASSLGQTQRGDF
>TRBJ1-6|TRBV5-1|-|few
TGCGCCAGCAGCTTGGGGGACGGATATTCACCCCTCCACTTT
CASSLGDGYSPLHF
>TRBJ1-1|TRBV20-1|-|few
TGCAGTGCGGATACCGACAGGCCCCTTGTTGCTTTCTTT
CSADTDRPLVAFF
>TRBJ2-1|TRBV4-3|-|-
TGCGCCAGCAGCCAAGACAGGGCCTACTACAATGAGCAGTTCTTC
CASSQDRAYYNEQFF
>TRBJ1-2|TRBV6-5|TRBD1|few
TGTGCCAGCAGTTACTCGGGCGGGACAGGGATTACCTATGGCTACACCTTC
CASSYSGGTGITYGYTF
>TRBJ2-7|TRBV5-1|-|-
TGCGCCAGCAGCTTGGTTCAGTCAACCTACGAGCAGTACTTC
CASSLVQSTYEQYF
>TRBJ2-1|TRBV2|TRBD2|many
TGTGCCAGCAGCTCGGGACTAGCGGGGGGGAACAATGAGCAGTTCTTC
CASSSGLAGGNNEQFF
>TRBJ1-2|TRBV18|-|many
TGTGCCAGCTCACTATTCTTTGCCGGTCCGGACTTTAACTATGGCTACACCTTC
CASSLFFAGPDFNYGYTF
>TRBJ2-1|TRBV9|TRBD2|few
TGTGCCAGCAGCGTAATGTCTAGCGGCACCGGGGAGCAGTTCTTC
CASSVMSSGTGEQFF
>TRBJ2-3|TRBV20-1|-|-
TGCAGTGCTAGAGGCCCTGGGGCAGATACGCAGTATTTT
CSARGPGADTQYF
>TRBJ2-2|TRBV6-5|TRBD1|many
TGTGCCAGCAGTTCTATAGGGACAGGGTCCGGGGAGCTGTTTTTT
CASSSIGTGSGELFF
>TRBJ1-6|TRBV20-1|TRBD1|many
TGCAGTGCCAGGGGGGTTCCTGATTCACCCCTCCACTTT
CSARGVPDSPLHF
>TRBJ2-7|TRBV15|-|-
TGTGCCACCAGCACCCCTTACTCTCGCTACGAGCAGTACTTC
CATSTPYSRYEQYF
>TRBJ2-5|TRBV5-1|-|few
TGCGCCAGCAGCCGGTCTAACACGGAGACCCAGTACTTC
CASSRSNTETQYF
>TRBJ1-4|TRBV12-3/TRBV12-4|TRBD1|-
TGTGCCAGCAGCCGTATGTCAGGGGGCGGTGAAAAACTGTTTTTT
CASSRMSGGGEKLFF
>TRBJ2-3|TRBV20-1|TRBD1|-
TGCAGTGCTAGTAGGGGACAGATCACAGATACGCAGTATTTT
CSASRGQITDTQYF
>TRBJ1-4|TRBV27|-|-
TGTGCCAGCAGTTTGTGGGGGGCAGGGGAAAAACTGTTTTTT
CASSLWGAGEKLFF
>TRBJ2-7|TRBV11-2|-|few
TGTGCCAGCATACCGCGGGGGACACCCTTCTCCTACGAGCAGTACTTC
CASIPRGTPFSYEQYF
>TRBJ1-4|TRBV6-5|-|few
TGTGCCAGCAGTTACTCGACCAGGGACGGTGAAAAACTGTTTTTT
CASSYSTRDGEKLFF
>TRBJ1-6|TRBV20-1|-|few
TGCAGTGCTAGAACGGGGGTTAATTCACCCCTCCACTTT
CSARTGVNSPLHF
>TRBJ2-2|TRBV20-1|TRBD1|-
TGCAGTGCTAGCAGGGGGCCCTTAAACACCGGGGAGCTGTTTTTT
CSASRGPLNTGELFF
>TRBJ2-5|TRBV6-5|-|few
TGTGCCAGCAGTTACTCGCCCGCCGGGACCCAGTACTTC
CASSYSPAGTQYF
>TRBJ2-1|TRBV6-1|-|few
TGTGCCAGCAAACCTTTTTCGACGGGAGTCGCCTACAATGAGCAGTTCTTC
CASKPFSTGVAYNEQFF
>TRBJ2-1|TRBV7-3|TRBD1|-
TGTGCCAGCAGCTTATTGGGACAGTTCGAGCAGTTCTTC
CASSLLGQFEQFF
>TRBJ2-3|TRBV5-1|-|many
TGCGCCAGCAGCTTGGATGGTAGGGATTTGACAGATACGCAGTATTTT
CASSLDGRDLTDTQYF